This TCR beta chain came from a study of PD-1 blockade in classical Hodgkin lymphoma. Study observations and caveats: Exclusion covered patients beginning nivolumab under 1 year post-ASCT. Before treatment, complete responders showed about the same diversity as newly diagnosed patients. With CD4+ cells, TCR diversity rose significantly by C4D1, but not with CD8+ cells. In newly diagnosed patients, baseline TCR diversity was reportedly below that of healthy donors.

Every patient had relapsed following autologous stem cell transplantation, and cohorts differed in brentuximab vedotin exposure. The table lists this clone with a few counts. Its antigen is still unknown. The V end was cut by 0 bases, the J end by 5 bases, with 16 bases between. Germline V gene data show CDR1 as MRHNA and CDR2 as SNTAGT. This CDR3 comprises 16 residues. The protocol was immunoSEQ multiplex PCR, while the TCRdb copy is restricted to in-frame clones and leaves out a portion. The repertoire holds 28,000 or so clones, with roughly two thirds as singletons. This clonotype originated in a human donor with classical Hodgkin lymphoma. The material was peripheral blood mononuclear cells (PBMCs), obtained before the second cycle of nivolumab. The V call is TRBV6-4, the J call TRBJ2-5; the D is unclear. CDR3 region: CASSDSHSPKLETQYF. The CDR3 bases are TGTGCCAGCAGTGACTCGCACAGCCCCAAGTTGGAGACCCAGTACTTC.